The clone carrying this TCR beta chain has only a few counts. Antigen specificity is unknown. This entry comes from a study of beta chain features in type 1 diabetes. General observations from the study: In all four CD4+ subsets, TCRB CDR3 length was significantly, moderately reduced in type 1 diabetes. Unsettled here was the matter of whether HLA type influences TCRB rearrangement.

The authors reverse transcribed all of the isolated RNA, so sequencing captured expressed TCRB transcripts. It was found that naive, central memory and regulatory T cell samples averaged about 3.57 million reads. Repertoires were generated with immunoSEQ multiplex PCR, while TCRdb's copy carries only in-frame clones and drops some. This sample has over 600,000 clones, with roughly 12% found just once. The CDR3 loop spans 14 amino acids. Germline V gene sequence: CDR1 LGHNA, CDR2 YSLEER. V lost 0 bases and J lost 8, with 11 bases in between. The sequenced sample consisted of naive CD4+ T cells from blood. The source of this sequence is a man aged 30 to 39 with type 1 diabetes. The chain couples TRBV4-3 to TRBJ2-1, with D uncertain. DNA of the CDR3: TGCGCCAGCAGCCAAGATCGATGGGGATATGAGCAGTTCTTC. Translation: CASSQDRWGYEQFF.